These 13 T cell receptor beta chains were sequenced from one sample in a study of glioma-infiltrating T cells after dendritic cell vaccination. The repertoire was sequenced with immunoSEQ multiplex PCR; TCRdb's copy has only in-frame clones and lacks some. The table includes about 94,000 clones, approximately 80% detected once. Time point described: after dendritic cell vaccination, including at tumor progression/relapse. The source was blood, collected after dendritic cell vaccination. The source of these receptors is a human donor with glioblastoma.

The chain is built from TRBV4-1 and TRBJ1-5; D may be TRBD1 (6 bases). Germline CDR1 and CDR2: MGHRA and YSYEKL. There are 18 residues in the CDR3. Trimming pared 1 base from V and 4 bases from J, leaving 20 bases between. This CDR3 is CASSQVGGRGRGNQPQHF. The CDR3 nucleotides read TGCGCCAGCAGCCAAGTTGGGGGCAGGGGTCGAGGGAATCAGCCCCAGCATTTT.

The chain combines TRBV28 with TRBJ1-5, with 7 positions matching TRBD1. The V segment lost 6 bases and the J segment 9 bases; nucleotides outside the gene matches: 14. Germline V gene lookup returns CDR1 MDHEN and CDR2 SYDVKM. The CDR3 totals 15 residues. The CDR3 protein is CASRSDRASFGPQHF. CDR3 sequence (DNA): TGTGCCAGCAGATCCGACAGGGCTTCATTTGGGCCCCAGCATTTT.

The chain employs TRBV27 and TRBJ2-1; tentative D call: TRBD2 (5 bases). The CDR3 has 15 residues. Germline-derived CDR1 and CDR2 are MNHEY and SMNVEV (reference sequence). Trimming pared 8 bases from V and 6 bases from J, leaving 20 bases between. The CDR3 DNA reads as TGTGCCAGCGCCTACCGGAGGCCGGGTACCAATGAGCAGTTCTTC. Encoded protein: CASAYRRPGTNEQFF.

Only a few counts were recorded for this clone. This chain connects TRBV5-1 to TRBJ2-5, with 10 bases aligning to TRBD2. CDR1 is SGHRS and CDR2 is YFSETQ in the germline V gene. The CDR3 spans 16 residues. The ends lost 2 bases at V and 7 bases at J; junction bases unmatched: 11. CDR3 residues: CASSFLVAGGFGTQYF. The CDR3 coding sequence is TGCGCCAGCAGCTTCTTGGTAGCGGGGGGTTTTGGGACCCAGTACTTC.

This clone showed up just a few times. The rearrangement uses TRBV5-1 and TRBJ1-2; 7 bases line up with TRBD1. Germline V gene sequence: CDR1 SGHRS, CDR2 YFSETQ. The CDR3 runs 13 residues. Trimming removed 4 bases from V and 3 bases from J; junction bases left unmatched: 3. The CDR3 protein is CASSQTGDYGYTF. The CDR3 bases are TGCGCCAGCAGCCAAACAGGGGACTATGGCTACACCTTC.

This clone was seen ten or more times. The CDR3 DNA sequence: TGTGCCAGTAGTATAGCAGGGGGCAATCAGCCCCAGCATTTT. It is translated as CASSIAGGNQPQHF. The J gene is TRBJ1-5, the V gene TRBV19, with D maybe TRBD1 (6 bases). The germline V gene has CDR1 LNHDA and CDR2 SQIVND (reference sequence). Trimming pared 1 base from V and 2 bases from J, leaving 6 bases between. The CDR3 length is 14 residues.

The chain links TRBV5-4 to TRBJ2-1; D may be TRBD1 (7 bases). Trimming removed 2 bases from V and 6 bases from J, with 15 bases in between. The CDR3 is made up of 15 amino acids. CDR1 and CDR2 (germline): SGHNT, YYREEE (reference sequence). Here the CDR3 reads CASSLSQGGFNEQFF. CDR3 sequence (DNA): TGTGCCAGCAGCTTAAGTCAGGGGGGCTTCAATGAGCAGTTCTTC.

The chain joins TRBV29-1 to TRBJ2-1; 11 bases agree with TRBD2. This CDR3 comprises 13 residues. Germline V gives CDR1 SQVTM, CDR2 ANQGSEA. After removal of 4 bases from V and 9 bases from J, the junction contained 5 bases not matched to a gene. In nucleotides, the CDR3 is TGCAGCGTTGTCCTTCTAGCGGGGGGTGAGCAGTTCTTC. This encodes CSVVLLAGGEQFF.

The CDR3 sequence is CASTPQGYEQYF. In DNA, the CDR3 is TGTGCCAGCACACCACAGGGTTACGAGCAGTACTTC. V and J are TRBV7-9 and TRBJ2-7; possibly TRBD1 for D (6 bases). The CDR3 consists of 12 residues. CDR1 SEHNR and CDR2 FQNEAQ come from the germline V gene (reference sequence). V was trimmed by 7 bases and J by 4 bases, leaving 11 bases between them. Looking up the rest from reference TRBV7-9 and TRBJ2-7 gives the full variable domain: DTGVSQNPRHKITKRGQNVTFRCDPISEHNRLYWYRQTLGQGPEFLTYFQNEAQLEKSRLLSDRFSAERPKGSFSTLEIQRTEQGDSAMYLCASTPQGYEQYFGPGTRLTVT.

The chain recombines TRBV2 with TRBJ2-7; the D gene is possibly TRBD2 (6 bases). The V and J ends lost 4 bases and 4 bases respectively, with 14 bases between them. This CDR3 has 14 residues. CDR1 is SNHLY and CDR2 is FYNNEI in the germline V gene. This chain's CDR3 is CASSVPSEKYEQYF. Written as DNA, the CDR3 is TGTGCCAGCAGTGTCCCTAGCGAGAAATACGAGCAGTACTTC.

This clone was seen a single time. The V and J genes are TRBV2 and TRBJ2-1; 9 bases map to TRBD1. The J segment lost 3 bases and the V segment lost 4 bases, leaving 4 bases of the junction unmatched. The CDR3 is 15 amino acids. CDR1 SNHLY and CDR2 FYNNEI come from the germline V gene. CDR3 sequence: CASSADRGVYNEQFF. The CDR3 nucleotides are TGTGCCAGCAGTGCCGACAGGGGGGTCTACAATGAGCAGTTCTTC.

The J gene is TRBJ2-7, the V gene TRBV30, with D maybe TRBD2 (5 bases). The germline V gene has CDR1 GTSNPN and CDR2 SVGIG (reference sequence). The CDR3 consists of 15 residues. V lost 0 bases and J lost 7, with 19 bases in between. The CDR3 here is CAWSVRRSGVGEQYF. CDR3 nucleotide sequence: TGTGCCTGGAGTGTACGGCGCTCCGGGGTGGGGGAGCAGTACTTC.

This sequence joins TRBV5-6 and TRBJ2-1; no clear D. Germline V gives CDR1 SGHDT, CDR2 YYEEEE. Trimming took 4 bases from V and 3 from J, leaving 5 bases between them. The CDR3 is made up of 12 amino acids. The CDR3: CASSLDYNEQFF. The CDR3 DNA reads TGTGCCAGCAGCCTAGACTACAATGAGCAGTTCTTC. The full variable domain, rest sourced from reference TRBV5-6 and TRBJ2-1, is DAGVTQSPTHLIKTRGQQVTLRCSPKSGHDTVSWYQQALGQGPQFIFQYYEEEERQRGNFPDRFSGHQFPNYSSELNVNALLLGDSALYLCASSLDYNEQFFGPGTRLTVL.